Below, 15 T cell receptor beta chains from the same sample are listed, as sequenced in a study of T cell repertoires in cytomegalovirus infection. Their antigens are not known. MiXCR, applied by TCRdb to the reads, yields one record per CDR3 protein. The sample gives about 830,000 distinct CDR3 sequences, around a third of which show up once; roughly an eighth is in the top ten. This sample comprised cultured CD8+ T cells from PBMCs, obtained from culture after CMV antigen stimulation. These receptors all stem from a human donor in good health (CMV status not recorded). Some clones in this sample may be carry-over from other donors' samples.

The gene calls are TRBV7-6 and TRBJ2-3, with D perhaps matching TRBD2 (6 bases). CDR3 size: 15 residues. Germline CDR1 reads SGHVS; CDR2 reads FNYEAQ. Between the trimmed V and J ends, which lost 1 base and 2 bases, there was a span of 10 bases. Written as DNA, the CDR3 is TGTGCCAGCAGCTTAGTCACTAGCTCCACAGATACGCAGTATTTT. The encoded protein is CASSLVTSSTDTQYF. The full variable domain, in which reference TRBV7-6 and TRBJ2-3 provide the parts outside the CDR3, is GAGVSQSPRYKVTKRGQDVALRCDPISGHVSLYWYRQALGQGPEFLTYFNYEAQQDKSGLPNDRFSAERPEGSISTLTIQRTEQRDSAMYRCASSLVTSSTDTQYFGPGTRLTVL.

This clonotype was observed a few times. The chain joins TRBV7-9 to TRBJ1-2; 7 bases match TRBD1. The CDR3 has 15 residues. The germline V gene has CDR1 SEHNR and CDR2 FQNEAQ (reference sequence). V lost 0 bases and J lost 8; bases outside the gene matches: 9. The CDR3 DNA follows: TGTGCCAGCAGCTTAGCACAGGGGTTAGTGGAGGGCTACACCTTC. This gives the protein CASSLAQGLVEGYTF.

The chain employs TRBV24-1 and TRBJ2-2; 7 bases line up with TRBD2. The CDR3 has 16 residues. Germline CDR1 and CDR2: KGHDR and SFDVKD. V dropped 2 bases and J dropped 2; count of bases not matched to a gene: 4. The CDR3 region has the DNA TGTGCCACCAGTGATTACCAGCGGGACAACACCGGGGAGCTGTTTTTT. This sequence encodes CATSDYQRDNTGELFF.

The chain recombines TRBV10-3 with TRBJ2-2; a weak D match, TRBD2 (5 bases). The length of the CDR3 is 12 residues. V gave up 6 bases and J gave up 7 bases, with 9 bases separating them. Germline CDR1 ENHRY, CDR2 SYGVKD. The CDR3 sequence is CAIRRGNGELFF. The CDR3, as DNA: TGTGCCATCAGGCGAGGGAACGGGGAGCTGTTTTTT.

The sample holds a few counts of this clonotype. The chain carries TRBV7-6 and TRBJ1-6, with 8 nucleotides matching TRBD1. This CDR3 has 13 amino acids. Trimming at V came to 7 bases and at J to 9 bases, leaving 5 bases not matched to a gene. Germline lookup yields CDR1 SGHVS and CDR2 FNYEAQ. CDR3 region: CASMKDRVSPLHF. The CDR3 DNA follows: TGTGCCAGCATGAAGGACAGGGTTTCACCCCTCCACTTT.

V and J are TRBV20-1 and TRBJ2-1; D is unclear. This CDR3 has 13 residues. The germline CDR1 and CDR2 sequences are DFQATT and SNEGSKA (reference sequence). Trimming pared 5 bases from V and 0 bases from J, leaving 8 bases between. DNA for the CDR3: TGCAGTGCTGAGCTGAGCTCCTACAATGAGCAGTTCTTC. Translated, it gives CSAELSSYNEQFF.

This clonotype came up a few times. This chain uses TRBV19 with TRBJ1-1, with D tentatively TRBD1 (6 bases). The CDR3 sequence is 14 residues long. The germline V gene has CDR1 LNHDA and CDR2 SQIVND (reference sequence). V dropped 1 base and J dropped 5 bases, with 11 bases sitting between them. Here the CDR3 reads CASSIGRGLTEAFF. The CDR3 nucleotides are TGTGCCAGTAGTATAGGTAGGGGGTTGACTGAAGCTTTCTTT.

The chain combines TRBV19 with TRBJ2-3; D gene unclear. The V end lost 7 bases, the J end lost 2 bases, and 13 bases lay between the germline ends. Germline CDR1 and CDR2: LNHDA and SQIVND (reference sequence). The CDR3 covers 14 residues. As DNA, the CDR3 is TGTGCCAGTACCCCGGGTCCCCACACAGATACGCAGTATTTT. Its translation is CASTPGPHTDTQYF.

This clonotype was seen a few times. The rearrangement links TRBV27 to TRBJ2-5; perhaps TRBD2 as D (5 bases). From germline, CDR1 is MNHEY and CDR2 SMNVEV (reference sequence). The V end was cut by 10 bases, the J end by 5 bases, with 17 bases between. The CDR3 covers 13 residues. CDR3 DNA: TGTGCCACTAGCCAGGTCTCCCGCGAGACCCAGTACTTC. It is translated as CATSQVSRETQYF.

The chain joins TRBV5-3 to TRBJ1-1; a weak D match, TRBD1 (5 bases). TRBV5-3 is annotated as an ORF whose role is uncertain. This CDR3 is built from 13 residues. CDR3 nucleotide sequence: TGTGTCAGCAGCTTGTGGGGGACGAGTGAAGCTTTCTTT. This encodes CVSSLWGTSEAFF.

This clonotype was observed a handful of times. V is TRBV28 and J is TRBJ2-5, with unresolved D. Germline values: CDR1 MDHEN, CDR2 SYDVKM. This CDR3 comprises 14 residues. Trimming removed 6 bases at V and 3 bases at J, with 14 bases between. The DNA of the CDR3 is TGTGCCAGCAGGGAACATGTCCAGGAAGAGACCCAGTACTTC. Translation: CASREHVQEETQYF.

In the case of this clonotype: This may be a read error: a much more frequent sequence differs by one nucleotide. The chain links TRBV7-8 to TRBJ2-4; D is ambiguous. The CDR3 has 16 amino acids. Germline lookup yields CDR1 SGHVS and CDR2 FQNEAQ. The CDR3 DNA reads TGTGCCTGCAGCCAAAAGACCCTAGTAGCCAAAAACATTCAGTACTTC. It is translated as CACSQKTLVAKNIQYF.

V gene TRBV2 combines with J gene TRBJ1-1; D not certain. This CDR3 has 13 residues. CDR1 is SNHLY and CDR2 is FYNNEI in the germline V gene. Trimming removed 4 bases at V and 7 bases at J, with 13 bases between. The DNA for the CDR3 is TGTGCCAGCAGTGGGGGTCGGTCGAATGAAGCTTTCTTT. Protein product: CASSGGRSNEAFF.

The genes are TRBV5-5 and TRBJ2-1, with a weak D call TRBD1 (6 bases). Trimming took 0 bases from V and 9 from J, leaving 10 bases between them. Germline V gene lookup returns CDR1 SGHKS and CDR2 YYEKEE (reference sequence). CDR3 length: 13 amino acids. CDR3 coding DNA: TGTGCCAGCAGCTTGGCTAGGGGGACTGAGCAGTTCTTC. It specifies CASSLARGTEQFF. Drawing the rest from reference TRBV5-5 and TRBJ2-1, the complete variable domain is DAGVTQSPTHLIKTRGQQVTLRCSPISGHKSVSWYQQVLGQGPQFIFQYYEKEERGRGNFPDRFSARQFPNYSSELNVNALLLGDSALYLCASSLARGTEQFFGPGTRLTVL.

The CDR3 DNA reads TGTGCCAGCAGCCCCTCAACGAGGAGGGGGCCGGATGGCTACACCTTC. It encodes CASSPSTRRGPDGYTF. This chain uses TRBV9 with TRBJ1-2, with TRBD1 matching 7 bases. With V trimmed by 4 bases and J by 6 bases, 15 bases remained unmatched. The CDR3 runs 16 residues. Germline V gene data show CDR1 as SGDLS and CDR2 as YYNGEE.